This T cell receptor beta chain was retrieved from a study of shared clonotypes between healthy human individuals. Overall study: Per donor, CD8 memory used one plate, CD8 naive used two, CD4 memory used three and CD4 naive used three.

Germline V gives CDR1 LNHDA, CDR2 SQIVND (reference sequence). V was cut by 6 bases and J by 0 bases, with 2 bases left in between. The CDR3 length is 11 residues. The study, taken as a whole, reports: Generally, naive subsets (rather than memory subsets) showed larger estimated richness.

Genomic DNA from each subset was divided evenly over several immunoSEQ plates. Each replicate PCR on the sorted subsets used approximately 200 ng DNA (around 31,000 T cell genomes). Profiling relied on immunoSEQ multiplex PCR, and the TCRdb table lists in-frame clones only, not all of them. The table shows a few million clones, with around 94% occurring only once. Note on this clone: Its matching antigen is unknown.

The TCR comes from a man aged 18 to 30 in good health. The specimen sequenced was naive CD4+ T cells sorted from blood. Subset in this sample: CD45RA+ positively selected. The J gene is TRBJ2-5, the V gene TRBV19; D is uncertain. This CDR3 is CASRNQETQYF. The DNA of the CDR3 is TGTGCCAGTAGGAACCAAGAGACCCAGTACTTC. Together with reference TRBV19 and TRBJ2-5, the CDR3 gives the full variable domain: DGGITQSPKYLFRKEGQNVTLSCEQNLNHDAMYWYRQDPGQGLRLIYYSQIVNDFQKGDIAEGYSVSREKKESFPLTVTSAQKNPTAFYLCASRNQETQYFGPGTRLLVL.